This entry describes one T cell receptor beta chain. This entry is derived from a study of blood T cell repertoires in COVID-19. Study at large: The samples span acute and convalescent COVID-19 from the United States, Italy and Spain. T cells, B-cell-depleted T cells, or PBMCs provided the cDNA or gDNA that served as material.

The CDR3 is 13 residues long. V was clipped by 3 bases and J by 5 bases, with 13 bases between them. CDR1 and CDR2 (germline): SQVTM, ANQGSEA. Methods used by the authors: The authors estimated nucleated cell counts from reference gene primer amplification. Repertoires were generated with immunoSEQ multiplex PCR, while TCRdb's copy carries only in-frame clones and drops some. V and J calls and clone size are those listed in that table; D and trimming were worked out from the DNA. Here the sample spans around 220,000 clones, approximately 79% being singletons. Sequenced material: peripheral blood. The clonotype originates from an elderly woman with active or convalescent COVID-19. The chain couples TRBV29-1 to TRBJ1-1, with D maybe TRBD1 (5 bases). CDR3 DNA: TGCAGCGTTGACTCCAGGGCGGGGACTGAAGCTTTCTTT. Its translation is CSVDSRAGTEAFF.